The sequence of this TCR beta chain was determined in a study of graft-versus-host responses after intestinal transplantation. Study in general: Transplantation in recipients was multivisceral, liver-intestinal, or isolated intestinal. Once they had received anti-thymocyte globulin induction, all recipients took tacrolimus and steroids for about 3 years.

Notes on this clone: Its antigen remains unidentified.

Points from the study as a whole: Ileal or blood samples showed some GvH clones first, and such clones were also found in recipient marrow. GvH clone levels peaked in circulation, and this peak was associated with early post-transplant HvG declines.

The repertoire was sequenced with immunoSEQ multiplex PCR; TCRdb's copy has only in-frame clones and lacks some. In the table there are roughly 97,000 clones, over 75% of which are singletons. CDR3 length: 21 amino acids. CDR1 SGHRS and CDR2 YFSETQ come from the germline V gene. Trimming took 0 bases from V and 6 from J; bases not matched to a gene: 22. This clonotype was sampled from a human donor who received an intestinal transplant. The rearrangement uses TRBV5-1 and TRBJ2-1, with 9 bases lining up with TRBD1. The sample was unstimulated CD4+ T cells sorted from spleen or lymph node cells, taken before intestinal transplant. The CDR3 here is CASSLGPGQGLGLLIRNEQFF. DNA of the CDR3: TGCGCCAGCAGCTTGGGCCCGGGACAGGGTTTAGGGCTTTTAATACGCAATGAGCAGTTCTTC.